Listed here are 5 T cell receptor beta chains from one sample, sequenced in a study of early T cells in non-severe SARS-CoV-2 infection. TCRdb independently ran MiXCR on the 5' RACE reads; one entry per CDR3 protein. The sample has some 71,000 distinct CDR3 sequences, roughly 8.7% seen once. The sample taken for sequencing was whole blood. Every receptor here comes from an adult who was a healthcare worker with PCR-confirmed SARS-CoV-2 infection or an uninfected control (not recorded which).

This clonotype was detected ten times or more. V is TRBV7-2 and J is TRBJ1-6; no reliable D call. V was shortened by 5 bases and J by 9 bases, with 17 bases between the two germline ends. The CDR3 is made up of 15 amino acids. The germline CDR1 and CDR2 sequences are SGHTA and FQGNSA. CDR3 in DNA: TGTGCCAGCAGCCCCTCGGTGGGCTCTGGTTCACCCCTCCACTTT. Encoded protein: CASSPSVGSGSPLHF.

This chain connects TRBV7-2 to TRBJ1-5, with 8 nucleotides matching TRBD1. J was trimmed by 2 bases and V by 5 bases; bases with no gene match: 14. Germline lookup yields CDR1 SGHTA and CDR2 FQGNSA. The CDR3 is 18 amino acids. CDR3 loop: CASSPVGTGGVGNQPQHF. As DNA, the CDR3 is TGTGCCAGCAGCCCCGTTGGGACAGGTGGTGTCGGCAATCAGCCCCAGCATTTT.

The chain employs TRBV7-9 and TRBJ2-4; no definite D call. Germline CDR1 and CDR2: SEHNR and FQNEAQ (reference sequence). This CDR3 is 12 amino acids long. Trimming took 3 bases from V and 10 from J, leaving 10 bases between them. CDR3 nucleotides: TGTGCCAGCAGCTTCGACGGTTATATTCAGTACTTC. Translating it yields CASSFDGYIQYF.

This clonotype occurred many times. In DNA, the CDR3 is TGCAGTGCAAACAACCGGGACATAAACATTCAGTACTTC. Protein: CSANNRDINIQYF. V is TRBV20-1 and J is TRBJ2-4, with D possibly being TRBD1 (6 bases). V gave up 6 bases and J gave up 6 bases, with 15 bases separating them. Germline V lookup: CDR1 DFQATT, CDR2 SNEGSKA (reference sequence). The CDR3 sequence is 13 residues long.

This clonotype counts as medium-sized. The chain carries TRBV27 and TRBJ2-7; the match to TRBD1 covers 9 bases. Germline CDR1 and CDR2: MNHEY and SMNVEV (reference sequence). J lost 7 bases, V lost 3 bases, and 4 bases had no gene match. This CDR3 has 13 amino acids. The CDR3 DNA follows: TGTGCCAGCAGTTTTACAGGGGGCGCGGAGCAGTACTTC. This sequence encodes CASSFTGGAEQYF.